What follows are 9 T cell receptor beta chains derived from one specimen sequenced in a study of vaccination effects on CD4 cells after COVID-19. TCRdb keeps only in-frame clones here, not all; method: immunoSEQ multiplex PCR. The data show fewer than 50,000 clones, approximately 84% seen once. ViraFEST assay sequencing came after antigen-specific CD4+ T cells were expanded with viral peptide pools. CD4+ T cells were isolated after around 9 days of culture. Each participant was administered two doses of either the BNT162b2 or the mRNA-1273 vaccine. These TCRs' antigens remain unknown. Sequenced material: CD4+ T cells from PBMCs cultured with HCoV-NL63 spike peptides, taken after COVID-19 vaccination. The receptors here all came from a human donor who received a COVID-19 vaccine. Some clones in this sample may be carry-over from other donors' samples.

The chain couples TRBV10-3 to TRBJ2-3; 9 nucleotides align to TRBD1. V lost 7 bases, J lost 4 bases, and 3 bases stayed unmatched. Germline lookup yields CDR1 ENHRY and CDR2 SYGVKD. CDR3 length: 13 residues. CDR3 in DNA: TGTGCCATCAAGGGACAGGGCTCAGATACGCAGTATTTT. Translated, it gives CAIKGQGSDTQYF.

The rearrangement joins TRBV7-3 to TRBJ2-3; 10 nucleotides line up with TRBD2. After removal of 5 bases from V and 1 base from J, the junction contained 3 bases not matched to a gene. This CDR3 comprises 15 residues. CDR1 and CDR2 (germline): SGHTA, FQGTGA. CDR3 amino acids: CASSLAGVGTDTQYF. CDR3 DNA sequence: TGTGCCAGCAGCCTAGCGGGGGTGGGCACAGATACGCAGTATTTT.

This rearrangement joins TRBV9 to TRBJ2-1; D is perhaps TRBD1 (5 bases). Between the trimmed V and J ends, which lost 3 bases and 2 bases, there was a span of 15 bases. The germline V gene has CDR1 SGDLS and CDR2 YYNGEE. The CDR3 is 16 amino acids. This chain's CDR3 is CASSDGSGATYNEQFF. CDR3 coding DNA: TGTGCCAGCAGCGATGGCTCTGGGGCTACCTACAATGAGCAGTTCTTC.

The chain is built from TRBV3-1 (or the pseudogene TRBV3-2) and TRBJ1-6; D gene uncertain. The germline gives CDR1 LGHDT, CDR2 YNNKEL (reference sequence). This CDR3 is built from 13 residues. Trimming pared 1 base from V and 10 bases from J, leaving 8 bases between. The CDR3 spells CASSQGSLSPLHF. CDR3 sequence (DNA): TGTGCCAGCAGCCAAGGGAGCCTGTCACCCCTCCACTTT.

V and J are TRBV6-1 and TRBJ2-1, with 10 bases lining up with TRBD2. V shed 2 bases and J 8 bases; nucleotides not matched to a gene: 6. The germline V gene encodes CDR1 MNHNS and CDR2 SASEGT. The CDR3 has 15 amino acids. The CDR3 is CASSEFERGGHEQFF. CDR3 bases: TGTGCCAGCAGTGAATTTGAGCGGGGGGGCCATGAGCAGTTCTTC.

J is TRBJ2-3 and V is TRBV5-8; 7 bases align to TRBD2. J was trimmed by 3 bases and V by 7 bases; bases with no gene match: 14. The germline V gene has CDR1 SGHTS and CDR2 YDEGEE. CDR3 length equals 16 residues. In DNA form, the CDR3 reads TGTGCCAGCCCATTCCTCGGACTAGAATGGACAGATACGCAGTATTTT. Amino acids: CASPFLGLEWTDTQYF.

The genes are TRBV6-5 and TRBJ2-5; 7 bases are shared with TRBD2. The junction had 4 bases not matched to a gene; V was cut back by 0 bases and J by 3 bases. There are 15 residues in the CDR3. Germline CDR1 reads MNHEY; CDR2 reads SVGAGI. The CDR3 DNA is TGTGCCAGCAGTTACTCGGCCAGCGGGGAAGAGACCCAGTACTTC. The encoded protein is CASSYSASGEETQYF.

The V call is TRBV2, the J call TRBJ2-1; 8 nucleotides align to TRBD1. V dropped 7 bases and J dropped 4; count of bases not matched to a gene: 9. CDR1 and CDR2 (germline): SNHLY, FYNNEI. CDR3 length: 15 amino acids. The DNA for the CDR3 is TGTGCCAGCAATGGTCGACAGGGGAGATACAATGAGCAGTTCTTC. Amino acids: CASNGRQGRYNEQFF.

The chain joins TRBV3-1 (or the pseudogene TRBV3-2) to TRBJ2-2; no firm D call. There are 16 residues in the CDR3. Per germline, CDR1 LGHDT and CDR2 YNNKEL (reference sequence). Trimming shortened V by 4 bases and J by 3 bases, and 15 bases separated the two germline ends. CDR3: CASSLLVEWDTGELFF. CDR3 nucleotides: TGTGCCAGCAGCCTCCTAGTAGAGTGGGACACCGGGGAGCTGTTTTTT.